This T cell receptor (beta chain) was recovered during a study of T cells in Graves' hyperthyroidism and ophthalmopathy. Template material for amplifying TCR beta CDR3 regions consisted of RNA transcripts. During a first-round RT-PCR of the TCR CDR3, the HTBI primer set was used. TCRdb reprocessed the multiplex PCR reads with MiXCR, giving one entry per CDR3 protein. This sample has 540,000 or so distinct CDR3 sequences, with about 45% found just once. In this sample, this clonotype turned up many times. The V and J ends lost 5 bases and 11 bases respectively, with 13 bases between them. This CDR3 has 12 residues. Germline values: CDR1 LNHDA, CDR2 SQIVND (reference sequence).

The source is an adult woman with Graves' disease, either hyperthyroidism or ophthalmopathy (not recorded which). The J gene is TRBJ1-5, the V gene TRBV19; D might be TRBD1 (5 bases). Input material: peripheral blood or thyroid tissue (not recorded which). The CDR3 bases are TGTGCCAGTAGTTTCCAAGGGACGGCCCAGCATTTT. Translated, it gives CASSFQGTAQHF.